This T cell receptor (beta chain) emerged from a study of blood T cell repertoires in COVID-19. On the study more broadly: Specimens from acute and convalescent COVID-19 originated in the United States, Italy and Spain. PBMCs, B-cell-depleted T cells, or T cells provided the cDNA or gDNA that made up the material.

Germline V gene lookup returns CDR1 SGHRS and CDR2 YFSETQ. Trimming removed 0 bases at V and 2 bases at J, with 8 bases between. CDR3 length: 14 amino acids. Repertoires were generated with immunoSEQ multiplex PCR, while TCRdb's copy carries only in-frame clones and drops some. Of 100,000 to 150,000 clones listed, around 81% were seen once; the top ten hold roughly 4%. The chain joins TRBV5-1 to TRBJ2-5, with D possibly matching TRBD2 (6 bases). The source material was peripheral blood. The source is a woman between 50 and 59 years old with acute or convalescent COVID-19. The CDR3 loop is CASSLAGLQETQYF. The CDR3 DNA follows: TGCGCCAGCAGCTTGGCCGGACTACAAGAGACCCAGTACTTC.